This T cell receptor (beta chain) derives from a study of identifying expanded T cells in peripheral blood. Trimming cost V 0 bases and J 0 bases, with 12 bases left between them. The germline V gene encodes CDR1 SGHDT and CDR2 YYEEEE. CDR3 length: 16 residues. Sequencing used immunoSEQ multiplex PCR; TCRdb keeps in-frame clones, though not all of them. The sample includes 100,000 to 110,000 clones, approximately 89% of them seen just once. The chain employs TRBV5-6 and TRBJ1-2, with D possibly being TRBD1 (6 bases). The sample consisted of blood. This clonotype was sampled from a person aged 18 to 69 in good health. CDR3 in amino acids: CASSLAVRGPNYGYTF. As DNA, the CDR3 is TGTGCCAGCAGCTTGGCCGTCAGGGGCCCTAACTATGGCTACACCTTC.